The clone carrying this TCR beta chain has just a few counts. Antigen: not known. The CDR3 is 13 residues long. V was clipped by 5 bases and J by 5 bases, with 13 bases between them. Looked up from germline, CDR1 is SGHTA and CDR2 is FQGTGA. This sample is drawn from a study of immune evolution from preneoplasia to lung adenocarcinoma. General study points: Normal lung had highest clonality; later lesions appeared denser, more diverse.

Sequencing was performed with immunoSEQ multiplex PCR; in TCRdb, only in-frame clones are kept and a portion is missing. This sample has fewer than 6,500 clones, with 73% found just once. The chain combines TRBV7-3 with TRBJ2-7; D possibly uses TRBD1 or TRBD2 (5 bases each). This receptor was taken from an older donor with lung adenocarcinoma. The sequencing input was FFPE lung adenocarcinoma in situ tissue. The CDR3: CASSAEGINEQYF. As DNA, the CDR3 is TGTGCCAGCAGCGCCGAGGGGATCAACGAGCAGTACTTC.